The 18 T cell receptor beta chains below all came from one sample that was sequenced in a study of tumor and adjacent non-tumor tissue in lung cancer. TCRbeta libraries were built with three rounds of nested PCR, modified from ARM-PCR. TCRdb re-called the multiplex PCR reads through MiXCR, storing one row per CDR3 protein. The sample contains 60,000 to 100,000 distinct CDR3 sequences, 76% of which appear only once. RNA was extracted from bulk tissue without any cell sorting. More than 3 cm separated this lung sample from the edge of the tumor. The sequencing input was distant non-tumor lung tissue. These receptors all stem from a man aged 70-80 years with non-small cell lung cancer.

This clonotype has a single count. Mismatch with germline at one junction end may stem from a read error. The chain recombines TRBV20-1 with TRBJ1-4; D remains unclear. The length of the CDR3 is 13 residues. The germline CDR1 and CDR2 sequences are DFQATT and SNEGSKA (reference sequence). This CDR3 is CSATESSGEKLFF. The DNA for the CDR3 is TGCAGTGCTACAGAATCTTCGGGAGAGAAACTCTTTTTT.

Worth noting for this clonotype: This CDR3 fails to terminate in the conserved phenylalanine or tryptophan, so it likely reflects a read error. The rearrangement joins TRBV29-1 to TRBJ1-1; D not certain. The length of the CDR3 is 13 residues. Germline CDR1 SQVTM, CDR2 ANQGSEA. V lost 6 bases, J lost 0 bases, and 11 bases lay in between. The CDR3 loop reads CSVVIQMNTEAFY. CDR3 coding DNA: TGCAGCGTCGTTATCCAGATGAACACTGAAGCTTTCTAT.

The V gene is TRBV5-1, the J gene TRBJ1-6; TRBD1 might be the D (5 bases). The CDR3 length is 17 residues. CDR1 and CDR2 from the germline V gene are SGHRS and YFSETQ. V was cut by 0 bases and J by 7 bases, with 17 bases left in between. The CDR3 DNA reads TGCGCCAGCAGCTTGGATCCCCAGGGCTTGGGGAATTCACCCCTCCACTTT. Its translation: CASSLDPQGLGNSPLHF.

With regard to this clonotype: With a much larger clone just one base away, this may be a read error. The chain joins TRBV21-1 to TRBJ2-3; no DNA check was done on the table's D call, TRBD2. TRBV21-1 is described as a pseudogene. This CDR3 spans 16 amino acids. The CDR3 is CASIHRPSGRKDTQYF. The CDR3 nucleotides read TGTGCCAGCATCCATAGGCCTAGCGGGAGAAAAGATACGCAGTATTTT.

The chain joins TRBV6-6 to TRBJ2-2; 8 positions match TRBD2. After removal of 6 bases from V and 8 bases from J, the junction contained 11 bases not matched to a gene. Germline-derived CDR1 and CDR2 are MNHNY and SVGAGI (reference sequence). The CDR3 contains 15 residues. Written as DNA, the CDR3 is TGTGCCAGCAGGAGCGGGAGTGTACGAACTGGGGAGCTGTTTTTT. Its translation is CASRSGSVRTGELFF.

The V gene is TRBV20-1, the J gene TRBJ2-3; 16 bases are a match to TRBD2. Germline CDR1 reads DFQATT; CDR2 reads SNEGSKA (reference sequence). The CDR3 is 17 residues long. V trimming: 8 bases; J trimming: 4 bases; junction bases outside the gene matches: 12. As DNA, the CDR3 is TGCAGTACTCTTCCGGGACTAGCGGGGGGGGTGGCAGATACGCAGTATTTT. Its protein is CSTLPGLAGGVADTQYF.

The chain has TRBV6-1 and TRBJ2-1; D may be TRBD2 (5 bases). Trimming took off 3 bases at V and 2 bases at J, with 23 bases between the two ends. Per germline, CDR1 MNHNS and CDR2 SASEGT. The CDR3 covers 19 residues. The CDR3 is CASSDPGRPGLLAYNEQFF. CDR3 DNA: TGTGCCAGCAGTGACCCTGGAAGGCCGGGGTTGCTCGCCTACAATGAGCAGTTCTTC.

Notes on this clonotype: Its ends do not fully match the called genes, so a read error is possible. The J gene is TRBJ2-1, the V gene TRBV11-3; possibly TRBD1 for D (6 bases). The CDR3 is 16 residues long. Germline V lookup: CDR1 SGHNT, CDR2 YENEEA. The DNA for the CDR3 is TGTGCCAGCATCTTAGATCCCATGGGCGGCAGGGGTGAGCAGTTCTTC. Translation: CASILDPMGGRGEQFF.

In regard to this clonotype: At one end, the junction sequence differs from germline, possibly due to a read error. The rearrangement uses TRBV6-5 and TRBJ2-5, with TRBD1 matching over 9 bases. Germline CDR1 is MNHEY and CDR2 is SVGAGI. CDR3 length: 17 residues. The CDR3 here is CTSSSAGTGFPQKTQYF. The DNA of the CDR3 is TGTACCAGCAGTTCCGCCGGGACAGGGTTCCCACAAAAGACCCAGTACTTC.

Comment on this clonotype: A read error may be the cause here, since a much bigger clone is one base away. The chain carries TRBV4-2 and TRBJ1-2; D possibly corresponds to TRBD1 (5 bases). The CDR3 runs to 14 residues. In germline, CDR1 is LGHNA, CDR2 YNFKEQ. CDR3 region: CASSPLQDNCGCTF. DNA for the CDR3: TGTGCCAGCAGCCCGTTACAGGACAACTGTGGCTGCACCTTC.

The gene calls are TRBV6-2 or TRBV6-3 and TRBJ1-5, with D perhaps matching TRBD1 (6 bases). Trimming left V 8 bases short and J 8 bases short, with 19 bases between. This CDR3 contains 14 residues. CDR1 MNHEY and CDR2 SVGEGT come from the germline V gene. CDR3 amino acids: CASGRAGAGKPQHF. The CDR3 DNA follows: TGTGCCAGCGGTAGGGCGGGGGCGGGGAAGCCCCAGCATTTT.

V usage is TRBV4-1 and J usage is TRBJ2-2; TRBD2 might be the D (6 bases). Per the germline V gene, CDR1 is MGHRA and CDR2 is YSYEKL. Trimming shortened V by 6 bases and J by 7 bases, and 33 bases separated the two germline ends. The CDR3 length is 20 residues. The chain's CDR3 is CASRARGSSVGPRGIGELFF. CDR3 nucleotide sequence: TGCGCCAGCAGAGCTAGAGGGTCTAGCGTGGGGCCGCGGGGAATCGGGGAGCTGTTTTTT.

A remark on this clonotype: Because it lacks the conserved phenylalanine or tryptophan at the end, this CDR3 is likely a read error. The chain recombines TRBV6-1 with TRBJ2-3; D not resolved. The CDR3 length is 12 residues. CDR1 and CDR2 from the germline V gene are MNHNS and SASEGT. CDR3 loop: CAGSEFSFTQYL. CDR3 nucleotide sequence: TGTGCCGGCAGTGAATTCAGTTTTACGCAGTATTTG.

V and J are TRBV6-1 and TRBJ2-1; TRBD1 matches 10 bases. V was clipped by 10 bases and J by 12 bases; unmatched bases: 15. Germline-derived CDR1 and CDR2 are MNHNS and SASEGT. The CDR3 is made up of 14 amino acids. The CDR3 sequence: CANTAWDRGLGQFF. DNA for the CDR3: TGTGCCAACACGGCCTGGGACAGGGGACTAGGGCAGTTCTTC.

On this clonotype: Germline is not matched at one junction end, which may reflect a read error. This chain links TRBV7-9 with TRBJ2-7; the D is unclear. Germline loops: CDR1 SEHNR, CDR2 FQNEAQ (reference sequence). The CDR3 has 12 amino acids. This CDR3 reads CASSLVSYEKYF. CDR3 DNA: TGTGCCAGCAGCTTAGTCTCTTACGAGAAGTACTTC.

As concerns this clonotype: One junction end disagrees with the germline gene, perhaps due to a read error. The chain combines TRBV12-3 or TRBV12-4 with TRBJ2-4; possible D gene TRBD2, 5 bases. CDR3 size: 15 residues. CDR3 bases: TGTGCCAGCAGGCAGCAGCGGCCAGCCAAAAACATTCAATACTTC. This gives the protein CASRQQRPAKNIQYF.

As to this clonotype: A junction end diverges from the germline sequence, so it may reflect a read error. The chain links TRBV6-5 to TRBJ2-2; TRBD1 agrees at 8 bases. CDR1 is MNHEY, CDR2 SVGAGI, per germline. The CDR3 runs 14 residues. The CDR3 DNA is TGTGCCAGCAGTCTGACAGGGGTCACCGGAGAGCTGTTTTTT. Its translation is CASSLTGVTGELFF.

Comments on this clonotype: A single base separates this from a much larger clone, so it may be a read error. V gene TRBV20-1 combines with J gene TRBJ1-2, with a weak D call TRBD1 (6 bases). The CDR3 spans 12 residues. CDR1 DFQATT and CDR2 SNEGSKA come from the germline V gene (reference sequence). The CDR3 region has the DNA TGCAGTGCCACGGGGGCTAACTATGTCTACACCTTC. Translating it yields CSATGANYVYTF.